The TCR beta chain under discussion was sequenced for a study of T cells after yellow fever vaccination. About the study: Preparation of the low-cell-number fractions used SMART-Seq v4 Ultra Low Input. The study's findings and limits: Weaker, the secondary response had a peak occurring faster, on day 5 versus 15. Detected again after the booster were most primary-vaccination clones, at nearly 97% CD4 and 70% to 90% CD8.

It was through 5'RACE template switching that TCR cDNA was made, with a universal primer site and UMIs added. TCRdb re-called the 5' RACE reads through MiXCR, storing one row per CDR3 protein. This repertoire shows more than 75,000 distinct CDR3 sequences, around 9.8% found once; its top ten account for roughly 17%. The germline V gene has CDR1 SGHNT and CDR2 YYREEE (reference sequence). This CDR3 region has 17 residues. Unmatched junction bases numbered 9, after V lost 4 bases and J lost 4 bases. This clonotype turned up a few times. The receptor's source is a man in his late teens or twenties who received the YFV17D yellow fever vaccine. Sequencing used CD8+ T cells not binding an NS4B(214-222) dextramer, sorted from PBMCs, obtained roughly 14 days after the first yellow fever vaccination. The chain employs TRBV5-4 and TRBJ2-1, with 12 bases lining up with TRBD2. The CDR3 protein is CASSPGTSGFIYNEQFF. Written as DNA, the CDR3 is TGTGCCAGCAGCCCAGGGACTAGCGGGTTTATTTACAATGAGCAGTTCTTC.